Included here is one TCR beta chain sequence, with context. The antigen remains undetermined. The data stem from a study of shared clonotypes between healthy human individuals. Looking at the study overall: CD4 naive cells filled three plates per donor, CD4 memory three, CD8 naive two and CD8 memory one.

CD4+ cells underwent separation, giving CD45RA+ naive and CD45RA-negative memory subsets. Only in-frame clones appear in the TCRdb table, and some are missing; sequencing was by immunoSEQ multiplex PCR. This table has some 1,400,000 clones, more than 95% appearing once. Study-level points and caveats: Donor scarcity curtailed the genetic and exposure-history diversity represented herein.

CDR3 length equals 15 residues. The germline CDR1 and CDR2 sequences are MNHNY and SVGAGI (reference sequence). Trimming pared 2 bases from V and 0 bases from J, leaving 10 bases between. The TCR originated in a young man in good health. Sequencing was done on a sample of naive CD4+ T cells sorted from blood. Subset of the sample: CD45RA+ positively selected. The rearrangement joins TRBV6-6 to TRBJ1-2, with D possibly being TRBD1 (5 bases). CDR3 DNA: TGTGCCAGCAGTTACGCATCGGGGGCTAACTATGGCTACACCTTC. Amino acids: CASSYASGANYGYTF.